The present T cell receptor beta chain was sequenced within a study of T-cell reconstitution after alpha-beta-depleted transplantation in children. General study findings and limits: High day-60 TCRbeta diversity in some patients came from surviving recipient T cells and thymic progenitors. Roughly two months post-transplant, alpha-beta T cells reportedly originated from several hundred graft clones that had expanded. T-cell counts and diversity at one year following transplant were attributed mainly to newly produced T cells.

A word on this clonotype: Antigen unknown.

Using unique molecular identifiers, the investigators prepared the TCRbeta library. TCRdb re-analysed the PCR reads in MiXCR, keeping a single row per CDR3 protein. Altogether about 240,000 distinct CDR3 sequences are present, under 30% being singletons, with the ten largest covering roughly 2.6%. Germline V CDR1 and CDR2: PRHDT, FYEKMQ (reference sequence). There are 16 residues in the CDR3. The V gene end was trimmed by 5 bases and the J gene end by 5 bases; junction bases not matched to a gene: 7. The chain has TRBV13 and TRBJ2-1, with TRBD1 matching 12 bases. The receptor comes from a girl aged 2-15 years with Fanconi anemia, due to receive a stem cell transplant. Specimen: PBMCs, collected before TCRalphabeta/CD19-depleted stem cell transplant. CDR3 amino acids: CASSSPGQGADNEQFF. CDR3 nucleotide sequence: TGTGCCAGCAGCAGCCCGGGACAGGGGGCGGACAATGAGCAGTTCTTC.